These 4 T cell receptor beta chains share one sample of origin, sequenced in a study of T-cell reconstitution after alpha-beta-depleted transplantation in children. Unique molecular identifiers were incorporated during preparation of the TCRbeta library. TCRdb ran MiXCR on the PCR reads and lists one entry per CDR3 protein. Among a few hundred thousand distinct CDR3 sequences, 20% to 30% were seen once, and the ten largest hold about 35%. The sample was PBMCs, taken before TCRalphabeta/CD19-depleted stem cell transplant. The receptors shown here come from a boy in the first two years of life with Wiskott-Aldrich syndrome, due to receive a stem cell transplant.

V usage is TRBV20-1 and J usage is TRBJ2-1; TRBD2 matches at 7 bases. CDR3 size: 15 residues. Germline loops: CDR1 DFQATT, CDR2 SNEGSKA (reference sequence). The V segment lost 1 base and the J segment 6 bases; nucleotides outside the gene matches: 9. The CDR3 here is CSARAPGLSTNEQFF. The CDR3 DNA sequence: TGCAGTGCTAGAGCGCCGGGACTATCCACCAATGAGCAGTTCTTC.

This clonotype occurred a few times. The CDR3 region has the DNA TGCGCCAGCAGCTCAGATGGAAAGAATGAGCAGTTCTTC. Translating it yields CASSSDGKNEQFF. The chain employs TRBV5-1 and TRBJ2-1; D ambiguous. Germline V gene data show CDR1 as SGHRS and CDR2 as YFSETQ. Deletions cut 3 bases from V and 7 bases from J, with 11 bases between. The CDR3 consists of 13 residues.

The chain is built from TRBV12-3 or TRBV12-4 and TRBJ2-7; no clear D. The CDR3 sequence is 13 residues long. Trimming removed 6 bases from V and 2 bases from J, with 11 bases in between. This CDR3 reads CASSFLPAYEQYF. The CDR3 DNA sequence: TGTGCCAGCAGCTTCCTCCCAGCCTACGAGCAGTACTTC.

The J gene is TRBJ2-3, the V gene TRBV20-1; 9 bases are a match to TRBD2. This CDR3 is built from 15 residues. Trimming at V came to 3 bases and at J to 4 bases, leaving 8 bases not matched to a gene. Germline V gene lookup returns CDR1 DFQATT and CDR2 SNEGSKA (reference sequence). This chain's CDR3 is CSARMAGGIPDTQYF. The CDR3 coding sequence is TGCAGTGCTAGGATGGCGGGAGGGATCCCAGATACGCAGTATTTT.